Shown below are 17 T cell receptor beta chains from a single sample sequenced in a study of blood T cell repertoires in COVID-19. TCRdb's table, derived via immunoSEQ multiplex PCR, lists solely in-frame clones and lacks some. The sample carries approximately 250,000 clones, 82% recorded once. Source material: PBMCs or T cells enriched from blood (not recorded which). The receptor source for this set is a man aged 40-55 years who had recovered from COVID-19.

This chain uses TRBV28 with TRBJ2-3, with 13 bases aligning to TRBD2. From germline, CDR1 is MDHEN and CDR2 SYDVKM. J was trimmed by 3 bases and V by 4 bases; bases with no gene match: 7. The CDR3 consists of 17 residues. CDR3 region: CASSSTPGLAGTDTQYF. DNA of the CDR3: TGTGCCAGCAGTTCGACCCCGGGACTAGCGGGAACAGATACGCAGTATTTT.

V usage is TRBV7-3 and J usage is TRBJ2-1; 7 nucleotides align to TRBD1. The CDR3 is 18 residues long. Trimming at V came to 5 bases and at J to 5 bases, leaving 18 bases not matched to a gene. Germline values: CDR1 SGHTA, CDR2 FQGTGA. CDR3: CASSTNLDREEQDNEQFF. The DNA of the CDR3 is TGTGCCAGCAGCACAAACCTCGACAGGGAAGAACAGGACAATGAGCAGTTCTTC.

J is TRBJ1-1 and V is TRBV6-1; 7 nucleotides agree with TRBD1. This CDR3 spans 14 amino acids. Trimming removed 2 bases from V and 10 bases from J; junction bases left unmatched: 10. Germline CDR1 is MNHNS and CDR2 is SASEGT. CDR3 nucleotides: TGTGCCAGCAGTGAAAGTTATAGGGGGCGAGGAGCTTTCTTT. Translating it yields CASSESYRGRGAFF.

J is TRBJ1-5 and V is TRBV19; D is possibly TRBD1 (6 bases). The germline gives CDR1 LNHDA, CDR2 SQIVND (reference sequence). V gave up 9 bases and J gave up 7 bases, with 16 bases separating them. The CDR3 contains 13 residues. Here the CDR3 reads CASGTQGRQPQHF. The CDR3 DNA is TGTGCCAGCGGGACACAAGGAAGGCAGCCCCAGCATTTT.

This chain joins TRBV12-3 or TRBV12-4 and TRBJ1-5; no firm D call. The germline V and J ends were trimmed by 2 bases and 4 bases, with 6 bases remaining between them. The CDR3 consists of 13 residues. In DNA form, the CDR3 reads TGTGCCAGCAGTTTATTGGAGAATCAGCCCCAGCATTTT. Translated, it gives CASSLLENQPQHF.

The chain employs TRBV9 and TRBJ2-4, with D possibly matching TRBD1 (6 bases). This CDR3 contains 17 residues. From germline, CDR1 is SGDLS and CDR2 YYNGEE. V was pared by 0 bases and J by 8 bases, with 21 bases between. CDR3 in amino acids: CASSVAGAGVGQDIQYF. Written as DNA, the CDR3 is TGTGCCAGCAGCGTAGCTGGGGCAGGGGTAGGTCAGGACATTCAGTACTTC.

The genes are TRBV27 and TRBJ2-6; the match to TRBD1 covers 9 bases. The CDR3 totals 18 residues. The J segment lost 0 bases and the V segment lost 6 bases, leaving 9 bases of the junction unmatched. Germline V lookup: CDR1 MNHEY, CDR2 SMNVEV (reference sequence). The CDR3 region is CASSPRDRALSGANVLTF. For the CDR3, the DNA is TGTGCCAGCAGCCCCCGGGACAGGGCCCTCTCTGGGGCCAACGTCCTGACTTTC.

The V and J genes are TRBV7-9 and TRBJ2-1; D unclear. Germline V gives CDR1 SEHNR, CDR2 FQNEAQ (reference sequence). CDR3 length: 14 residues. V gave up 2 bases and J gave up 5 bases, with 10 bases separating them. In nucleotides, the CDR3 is TGTGCCAGCAGCTTATACGGCGGTAACAATGAGCAGTTCTTC. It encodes CASSLYGGNNEQFF.

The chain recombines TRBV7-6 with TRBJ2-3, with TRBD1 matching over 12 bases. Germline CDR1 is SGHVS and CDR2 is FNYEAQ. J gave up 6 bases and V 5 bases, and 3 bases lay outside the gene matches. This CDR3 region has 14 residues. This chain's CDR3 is CASSGTGGGDTQYF. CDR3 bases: TGTGCCAGCAGCGGGACAGGGGGCGGCGATACGCAGTATTTT.

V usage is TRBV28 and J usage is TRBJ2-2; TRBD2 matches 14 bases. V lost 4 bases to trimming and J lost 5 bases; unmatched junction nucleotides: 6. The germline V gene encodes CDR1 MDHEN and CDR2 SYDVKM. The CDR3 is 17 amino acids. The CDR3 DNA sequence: TGTGCCAGCAGTTCCGGGACTAGCGGGAGCGGGACCGGGGAGCTGTTTTTT. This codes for CASSSGTSGSGTGELFF. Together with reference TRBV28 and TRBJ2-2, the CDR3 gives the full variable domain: DVKVTQSSRYLVKRTGEKVFLECVQDMDHENMFWYRQDPGLGLRLIYFSYDVKMKEKGDIPEGYSVSREKKERFSLILESASTNQTSMYLCASSSGTSGSGTGELFFGEGSRLTVL.

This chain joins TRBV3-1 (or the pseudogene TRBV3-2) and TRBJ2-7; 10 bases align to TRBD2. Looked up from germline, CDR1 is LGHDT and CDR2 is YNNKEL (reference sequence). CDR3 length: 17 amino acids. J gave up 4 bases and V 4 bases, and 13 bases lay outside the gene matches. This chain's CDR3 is CASSRGILAGVEYEQYF. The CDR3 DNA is TGTGCCAGCAGCCGCGGGATTCTAGCGGGGGTCGAATACGAGCAGTACTTC.

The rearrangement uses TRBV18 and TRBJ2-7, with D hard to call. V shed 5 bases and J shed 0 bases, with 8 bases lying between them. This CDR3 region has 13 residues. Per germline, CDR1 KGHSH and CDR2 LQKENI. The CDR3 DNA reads TGTGCCAGCTCATCAGAAAGCTCCTACGAGCAGTACTTC. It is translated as CASSSESSYEQYF.

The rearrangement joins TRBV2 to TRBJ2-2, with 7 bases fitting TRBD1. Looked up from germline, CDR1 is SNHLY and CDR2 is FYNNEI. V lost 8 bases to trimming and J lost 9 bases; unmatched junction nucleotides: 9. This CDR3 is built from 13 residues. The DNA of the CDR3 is TGTGCCAGCTCGAAAGGGGGCCTCCGGGAGCTGTTTTTT. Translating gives CASSKGGLRELFF.

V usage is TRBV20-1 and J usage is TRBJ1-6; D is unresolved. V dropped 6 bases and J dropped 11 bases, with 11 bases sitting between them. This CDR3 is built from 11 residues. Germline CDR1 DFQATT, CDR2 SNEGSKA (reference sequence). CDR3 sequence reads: CSALKFAPLHF. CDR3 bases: TGCAGTGCCCTTAAATTCGCACCCCTCCACTTT.

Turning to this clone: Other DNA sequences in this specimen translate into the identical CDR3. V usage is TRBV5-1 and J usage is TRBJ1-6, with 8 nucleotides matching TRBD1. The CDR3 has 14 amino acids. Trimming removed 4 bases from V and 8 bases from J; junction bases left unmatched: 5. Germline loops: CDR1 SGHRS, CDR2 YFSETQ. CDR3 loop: CASSLDRDDSPLHF. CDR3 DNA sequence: TGCGCCAGCAGCCTGGACAGGGATGATTCACCCCTCCACTTT.

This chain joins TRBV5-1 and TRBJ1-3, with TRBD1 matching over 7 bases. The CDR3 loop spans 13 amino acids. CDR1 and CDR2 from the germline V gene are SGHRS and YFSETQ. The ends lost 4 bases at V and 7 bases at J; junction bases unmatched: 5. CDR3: CASSASTGNTIYF. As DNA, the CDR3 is TGCGCCAGCAGCGCCTCGACAGGGAACACCATATATTTT.

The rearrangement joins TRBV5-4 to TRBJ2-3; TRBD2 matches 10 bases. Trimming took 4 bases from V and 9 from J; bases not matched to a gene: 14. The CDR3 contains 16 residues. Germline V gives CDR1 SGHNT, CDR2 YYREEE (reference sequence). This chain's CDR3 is CASSPQRGGRLETQYF. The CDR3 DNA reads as TGTGCCAGCAGCCCCCAGCGGGGGGGGCGGTTGGAGACGCAGTATTTT.